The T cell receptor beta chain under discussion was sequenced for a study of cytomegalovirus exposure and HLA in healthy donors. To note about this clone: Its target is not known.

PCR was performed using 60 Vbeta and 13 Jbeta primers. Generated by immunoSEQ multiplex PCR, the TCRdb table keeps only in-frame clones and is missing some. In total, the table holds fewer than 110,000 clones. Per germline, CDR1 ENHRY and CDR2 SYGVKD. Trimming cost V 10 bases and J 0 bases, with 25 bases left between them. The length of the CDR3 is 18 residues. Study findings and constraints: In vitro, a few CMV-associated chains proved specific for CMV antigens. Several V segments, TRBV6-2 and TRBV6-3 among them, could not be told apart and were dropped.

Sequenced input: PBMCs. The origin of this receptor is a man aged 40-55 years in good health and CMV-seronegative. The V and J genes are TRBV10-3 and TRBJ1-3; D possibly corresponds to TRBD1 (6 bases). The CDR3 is CATTATPGHSSSGNTIYF. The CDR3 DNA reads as TGTGCCACCACCGCGACACCGGGACACTCGAGCTCTGGAAACACCATATATTTT.